A single sample is the source of the 5 T cell receptor beta chains below, sequenced in a study of blood T cell repertoires in COVID-19. Only in-frame clones appear in the TCRdb table, and some are missing; sequencing was by immunoSEQ multiplex PCR. In the table there are some 200,000 clones, approximately 80% of which are singletons. The specimen was PBMCs or T cells enriched from blood (not recorded which). These receptors all stem from a woman between 50 and 59 years old who had recovered from COVID-19.

The chain combines TRBV6-9 with TRBJ2-1, with D unclear. V was cut by 3 bases and J by 5 bases, with 8 bases left in between. The germline CDR1 and CDR2 sequences are MNHGY and SVAAGI. The CDR3 totals 13 residues. CDR3 region: CASSYEAHNEQFF. The CDR3 DNA is TGTGCCAGCAGTTACGAGGCCCACAATGAGCAGTTCTTC.

The genes are TRBV5-4 and TRBJ1-4; 9 nucleotides agree with TRBD1. The CDR3 has 14 residues. Per germline, CDR1 SGHNT and CDR2 YYREEE (reference sequence). The J segment lost 10 bases and the V segment lost 4 bases, leaving 8 bases of the junction unmatched. This CDR3 is CASSTDRGEGKLFF. CDR3 bases: TGTGCCAGCAGCACGGACAGGGGCGAGGGAAAACTGTTTTTT.

The V and J genes are TRBV10-2 and TRBJ2-7; possible D gene TRBD2, 7 bases. The germline V and J ends were trimmed by 2 bases and 6 bases, with 17 bases remaining between them. The germline gives CDR1 WSHSY, CDR2 SAAADI. The CDR3 is 15 residues long. The CDR3: CASSEAGTTGGEQYF. Written as DNA, the CDR3 is TGCGCCAGCAGTGAGGCCGGGACAACGGGGGGCGAGCAGTACTTC.

The rearrangement joins TRBV4-3 to TRBJ2-1; TRBD2 matches 7 bases. CDR3 length equals 17 residues. CDR1 LGHNA and CDR2 YSLEER come from the germline V gene. With V trimmed by 4 bases and J by 7 bases, 16 bases remained unmatched. As DNA, the CDR3 is TGCGCCAGCAGCCCTATGCCTCGCGGGAGTACGGGTAATGAGCAGTTCTTC. Translation: CASSPMPRGSTGNEQFF.

The V and J genes are TRBV18 and TRBJ2-1; 11 bases align to TRBD2. The ends lost 6 bases at V and 8 bases at J; junction bases unmatched: 12. Germline values: CDR1 KGHSH, CDR2 LQKENI. The CDR3 has 16 residues. The CDR3 DNA reads TGTGCCAGCTCTCTCTCCGGGACTAGCGGTATCGATGAGCAGTTCTTC. Amino acids: CASSLSGTSGIDEQFF.